A single sample is the source of the 29 T cell receptor beta chains below, sequenced in a study of blood T cell repertoires in COVID-19. TCRdb keeps only in-frame clones here, not all; method: immunoSEQ multiplex PCR. The sample has 30,000 to 35,000 clones, over 90% seen once. Sample: peripheral blood. These TCRs come from a human donor in a cohort sampled during active COVID-19.

This clone appeared a single time. The rearrangement uses TRBV14 and TRBJ1-6; TRBD1 matches 7 bases. In germline, CDR1 is SGHDN, CDR2 FVKESK. With 4 bases clipped from V and 3 bases from J, the junction kept 3 bases outside the gene matches. The CDR3 covers 15 residues. CDR3 protein: CASSLGTVYNSPLHF. The CDR3 DNA follows: TGTGCCAGCAGCCTCGGGACAGTCTATAATTCACCCCTCCACTTT.

V usage is TRBV6-2 or TRBV6-3 and J usage is TRBJ1-1; the match to TRBD1 covers 10 bases. The CDR3 has 16 residues. V shed 6 bases and J 0 bases; nucleotides not matched to a gene: 7. Germline V lookup: CDR1 MNHEY, CDR2 SVGEGT. This CDR3 reads CASSSDRGLMNTEAFF. The DNA of the CDR3 is TGTGCCAGCAGCTCCGACAGGGGGCTCATGAACACTGAAGCTTTCTTT.

This clone was seen once. The chain joins TRBV30 to TRBJ2-1; D may be TRBD1 (6 bases). Trimming took 4 bases from V and 1 from J, leaving 14 bases between them. Germline lookup yields CDR1 GTSNPN and CDR2 SVGIG (reference sequence). The CDR3 totals 15 residues. CDR3 nucleotides: TGTGCCTGGACCGGACAGTCGGAATCCTACAATGAGCAGTTCTTC. Amino acids: CAWTGQSESYNEQFF.

This chain links TRBV5-6 with TRBJ1-2, with 8 bases that match TRBD1. Per the germline V gene, CDR1 is SGHDT and CDR2 is YYEEEE. The CDR3 loop spans 15 amino acids. Trimming removed 4 bases from V and 2 bases from J; junction bases left unmatched: 7. The CDR3 DNA is TGTGCCAGCAGCCCCTGGACAGGGAACAACTATGGCTACACCTTC. Its translation is CASSPWTGNNYGYTF.

V and J are TRBV2 and TRBJ2-7, with D perhaps matching TRBD2 (6 bases). CDR3 length: 11 residues. V shed 8 bases and J shed 11 bases, with 16 bases lying between them. CDR1 and CDR2 (germline): SNHLY, FYNNEI. In DNA, the CDR3 is TGTGCCAGCGGCGCCCGGGGGTGGGAGTACTTC. Residues: CASGARGWEYF.

This clone was seen a single time. V usage is TRBV27 and J usage is TRBJ1-2, with D perhaps matching TRBD1 (6 bases). The CDR3 totals 11 residues. The V gene's germline CDR1 is MNHEY and CDR2 SMNVEV (reference sequence). V lost 7 bases, J lost 4 bases, and 7 bases lay in between. The CDR3 region is CASKGVYGYTF. DNA for the CDR3: TGTGCCAGCAAGGGGGTCTATGGCTACACCTTC.

The chain combines TRBV27 with TRBJ1-2, with a possible D match to TRBD1 (6 bases). The CDR3 runs 16 residues. The germline CDR1 and CDR2 sequences are MNHEY and SMNVEV (reference sequence). V was cut by 1 base and J by 7 bases, with 19 bases left in between. This CDR3 reads CASSLYRGIGTSGYTF. CDR3 coding DNA: TGTGCCAGCAGTTTATATCGGGGAATAGGGACATCTGGCTACACCTTC.

This chain links TRBV7-9 with TRBJ2-3; maybe TRBD2 (6 bases). The CDR3 consists of 15 residues. The ends were cut back, 3 bases at V and 1 base at J, with 11 bases in the middle. Germline assignment: CDR1 SEHNR and CDR2 FQNEAQ (reference sequence). CDR3 DNA sequence: TGTGCCAGCAGCTTCAGTACGGGGGGCACAGATACGCAGTATTTT. Protein: CASSFSTGGTDTQYF.

The chain is built from TRBV4-1 and TRBJ2-5; TRBD1 aligns across 8 bases. CDR3 length equals 20 residues. Germline CDR1 MGHRA, CDR2 YSYEKL. The V segment lost 4 bases and the J segment 2 bases; nucleotides outside the gene matches: 21. The DNA for the CDR3 is TGCGCCAGCAGCCCGCGCATCCACGACAGGGGCCCTCCCCTTCAAGAGACCCAGTACTTC. Amino acids: CASSPRIHDRGPPLQETQYF.

The chain combines TRBV11-3 with TRBJ1-2; D remains ambiguous. CDR3 length: 14 residues. Looked up from germline, CDR1 is SGHNT and CDR2 is YENEEA. Trimming stripped 1 base from V and 0 bases from J, with 6 bases between. The CDR3: CASSLGAPNYGYTF. The DNA for the CDR3 is TGTGCCAGCAGCTTAGGGGCCCCTAACTATGGCTACACCTTC.

V usage is TRBV11-1 and J usage is TRBJ1-2; D uncertain. V gave up 3 bases and J gave up 5 bases, with 19 bases separating them. This CDR3 is 16 amino acids long. The germline V gene has CDR1 SGHAT and CDR2 FQDESV (reference sequence). DNA for the CDR3: TGTGCCAGCAGCTTTTTCTCTAGAGGAATGGTTTATGGCTACACCTTC. Protein sequence: CASSFFSRGMVYGYTF.

This clone was detected only a few times. V is TRBV28 and J is TRBJ1-2; D unclear. V was trimmed by 5 bases and J by 4 bases, leaving 14 bases between them. Germline CDR1 and CDR2: MDHEN and SYDVKM. This CDR3 is built from 14 residues. As DNA, the CDR3 is TGTGCCAGCAGTGATCCGGGAACCTCCTATGGCTACACCTTC. Its translation: CASSDPGTSYGYTF.

V gene TRBV7-9 combines with J gene TRBJ2-1; 10 nucleotides align to TRBD1. Trimming cost V 5 bases and J 0 bases; bases outside gene matches: 4. This CDR3 is 16 amino acids long. CDR1 is SEHNR and CDR2 is FQNEAQ in the germline V gene (reference sequence). The CDR3 bases are TGTGCCAGCAGCCCCCGGACAGGGGGCTCCTACAATGAGCAGTTCTTC. This translates into CASSPRTGGSYNEQFF.

The rearrangement uses TRBV6-5 and TRBJ2-7; D might be TRBD1 (6 bases). Germline V gives CDR1 MNHEY, CDR2 SVGAGI. Deletions cut 6 bases from V and 5 bases from J, with 14 bases between. The CDR3 extends over 13 amino acids. The CDR3, as DNA: TGTGCCAGCAGACTTACAGGGATCCACGAGCAGTACTTC. It encodes CASRLTGIHEQYF.

The V and J genes are TRBV30 and TRBJ1-1; no definite D call. Germline loops: CDR1 GTSNPN, CDR2 SVGIG (reference sequence). CDR3 size: 13 residues. V was cut by 6 bases and J by 3 bases, with 14 bases left in between. CDR3 nucleotide sequence: TGTGCCTGCCCCGGGTCAGTAGACACTGAAGCTTTCTTT. Encoded protein: CACPGSVDTEAFF. The full variable domain, in which reference TRBV30 and TRBJ1-1 provide the parts outside the CDR3, is SQTIHQWPATLVQPVGSPLSLECTVEGTSNPNLYWYRQAAGRGLQLLFYSVGIGQISSEVPQNLSASRPQDRQFILSSKKLLLSDSGFYLCACPGSVDTEAFFGQGTRLTVV.

This clone was seen once. The chain couples TRBV15 to TRBJ1-2; D possibly corresponds to TRBD1 (6 bases). Germline CDR1 reads LNHNV; CDR2 reads YYDKDF (reference sequence). Trimming removed 4 bases at V and 4 bases at J, with 19 bases between. The CDR3 loop spans 16 amino acids. The DNA of the CDR3 is TGTGCCACCAGCACCCAAGACCCGACAGGATTCTATGGCTACACCTTC. Protein product: CATSTQDPTGFYGYTF.

V usage is TRBV7-7 and J usage is TRBJ2-7; D is perhaps TRBD1 (5 bases). The germline CDR1 and CDR2 sequences are SSHAT and FNYEAQ (reference sequence). The CDR3 covers 14 residues. Trimming left V 2 bases short and J 5 bases short, with 13 bases between. CDR3: CASSLSGLGDEQYF. As DNA, the CDR3 is TGTGCCAGCAGCTTATCAGGGCTCGGAGACGAGCAGTACTTC.

The V and J genes are TRBV7-9 and TRBJ1-1; D call uncertain. The CDR3 runs to 14 residues. Germline-derived CDR1 and CDR2 are SEHNR and FQNEAQ (reference sequence). V dropped 2 bases and J dropped 5 bases, with 12 bases sitting between them. CDR3 sequence (DNA): TGTGCCAGCAGCTTACCGGGGTTACGGACTGAAGCTTTCTTT. This codes for CASSLPGLRTEAFF.

The chain recombines TRBV18 with TRBJ1-2; TRBD1 is a possible D gene (6 bases). Germline-derived CDR1 and CDR2 are KGHSH and LQKENI. The CDR3 length is 14 residues. V gave up 2 bases and J gave up 6 bases, with 13 bases separating them. In DNA form, the CDR3 reads TGTGCCAGCTCACCATCTAGGACAGACCATGGCTACACCTTC. Its protein product is CASSPSRTDHGYTF.

This sequence joins TRBV4-1 and TRBJ2-7, with a weak D call TRBD2 (6 bases). The CDR3 spans 15 residues. Per germline, CDR1 MGHRA and CDR2 YSYEKL. Trimming removed 3 bases at V and 2 bases at J, with 14 bases between. Here the CDR3 reads CASSHPSGPAYEQYF. The DNA of the CDR3 is TGCGCCAGCAGCCACCCGAGCGGGCCTGCCTACGAGCAGTACTTC.

The DNA of the CDR3 is TGTGCCAGCAGTTTACGACAGGGGGCGGTGGATGGCTACACCTTC. Its translation is CASSLRQGAVDGYTF. This chain joins TRBV27 and TRBJ1-2, with 10 nucleotides matching TRBD1. The CDR3 runs to 15 residues. V lost 2 bases, J lost 6 bases, and 6 bases stayed unmatched. Germline loops: CDR1 MNHEY, CDR2 SMNVEV (reference sequence).

CDR3 sequence (DNA): TGCAGTGCTACTGAGGGGCTCACAGATACGCAGTATTTT. Translated, it gives CSATEGLTDTQYF. The chain has TRBV20-1 and TRBJ2-3; D tentatively reads TRBD1 or TRBD2 (5 bases each). The V gene's germline CDR1 is DFQATT and CDR2 SNEGSKA (reference sequence). Between the trimmed V and J ends, which lost 4 bases and 2 bases, there was a span of 10 bases. The CDR3 runs to 13 residues.

This chain uses TRBV6-6 with TRBJ2-7, with D possibly being TRBD1 (5 bases). Trimming took 4 bases from V and 0 from J, leaving 13 bases between them. The germline gives CDR1 MNHNY, CDR2 SVGAGI (reference sequence). CDR3 size: 15 residues. CDR3 coding DNA: TGTGCCAGCAGTTTCGGGCAGGGAACCTCCTACGAGCAGTACTTC. Its translation is CASSFGQGTSYEQYF.

In the case of this clone: No conserved phenylalanine or tryptophan is present at the end of the CDR3, so a read error is the likely explanation. The DNA is left out, because the CDR3 cannot be placed on it with certainty; the CDR3 is given as TCRdb lists it. V usage is TRBV2 and J usage is TRBJ2-7; the table's D call, TRBD2, was not checked against the DNA. Ends included, the CDR3 has 10 residues. Germline V gene lookup returns CDR1 SNHLY and CDR2 FYNNEI. The CDR3: CASSGLSVGL.

In this sample, this clone turned up a few times. The chain is built from TRBV10-1 and TRBJ2-2; no clear D. Germline V CDR1 and CDR2: WNHNN, SYGVQD (reference sequence). V gave up 3 bases and J gave up 2 bases, with 4 bases separating them. The length of the CDR3 is 13 residues. The CDR3 loop reads CASSDSNTGELFF. CDR3 bases: TGCGCCAGCAGTGACAGTAACACCGGGGAGCTGTTTTTT.

V is TRBV4-1 and J is TRBJ2-2, with TRBD2 matching 7 bases. Losses at the gene ends were 3 bases for V and 5 bases for J; bases not matched to a gene: 18. Germline V gene lookup returns CDR1 MGHRA and CDR2 YSYEKL. The CDR3 is 19 amino acids. CDR3: CASSHGGFSGSGPTGELFF. The CDR3 nucleotides are TGCGCCAGCAGCCACGGGGGGTTTTCAGGGTCGGGGCCGACCGGGGAGCTGTTTTTT.

This chain uses TRBV5-1 with TRBJ1-1, with D uncertain. CDR1 SGHRS and CDR2 YFSETQ come from the germline V gene. Trimming pared 0 bases from V and 4 bases from J, leaving 10 bases between. This CDR3 spans 14 amino acids. CDR3 region: CASSLDRPGTEAFF. CDR3 DNA: TGCGCCAGCAGCTTGGATCGTCCGGGCACTGAAGCTTTCTTT.

This clone was seen a few times. The V call is TRBV5-6, the J call TRBJ2-1; 14 nucleotides agree with TRBD2. Germline V CDR1 and CDR2: SGHDT, YYEEEE. The CDR3 extends over 14 amino acids. Unmatched junction bases numbered 12, after V lost 6 bases and J lost 16 bases. The CDR3 nucleotides read TGTGCCAGCATGCCACGGGGACTAGCGGGAGCTCACTTCTTC. Translated, it gives CASMPRGLAGAHFF.

The V and J genes are TRBV2 and TRBJ1-4; 9 bases are shared with TRBD1. CDR3 length equals 15 residues. Per the germline V gene, CDR1 is SNHLY and CDR2 is FYNNEI. V gave up 3 bases and J gave up 6 bases; unmatched junction bases: 5. For the CDR3, the DNA is TGTGCCAGCAGTGAGGAACAGGGGGCGCATGAAAAACTGTTTTTT. It translates to CASSEEQGAHEKLFF. Supplemented by reference TRBV2 and TRBJ1-4, the full variable domain reads EPEVTQTPSHQVTQMGQEVILRCVPISNHLYFYWYRQILGQKVEFLVSFYNNEISEKSEIFDDQFSVERPDGSNFTLKIRSTKLEDSAMYFCASSEEQGAHEKLFFGSGTQLSVL.